This T cell receptor (beta chain) emerged from a study of blood T cell repertoires in COVID-19. The CDR3 has 13 amino acids. Looked up from germline, CDR1 is MNHEY and CDR2 is SVGAGI. Trimming pared 10 bases from V and 6 bases from J, leaving 17 bases between. Assay used: immunoSEQ multiplex PCR; TCRdb lists only in-frame clones, some missing. The sample holds 200,000 to 250,000 clones, just over 85% seen once. This receptor was taken from a man between 18 and 35 years old with active or convalescent COVID-19. The sample consisted of peripheral blood. The chain carries TRBV6-5 and TRBJ2-3; D ambiguous. CDR3 residues: CATAAPGSDTQYF. CDR3 nucleotide sequence: TGTGCCACCGCGGCCCCCGGTTCGGATACGCAGTATTTT.